This T cell receptor (beta chain) was captured by sequencing in a study of blood T cell repertoires in COVID-19. About the research overall: PBMCs, B-cell-depleted T cells, or T cells provided the cDNA or gDNA that made up the material.

V gave up 6 bases and J gave up 5 bases, with 13 bases separating them. The germline V gene has CDR1 MNHEY and CDR2 SVGAGI. The CDR3 consists of 13 residues. How the authors handled the data: Estimation of nucleated cell counts relied on the amplification of reference gene primers. Measured with immunoSEQ multiplex PCR; TCRdb has only the in-frame clones, and not every one. V and J calls and clone size follow that table, whereas D and trimming were derived from the DNA. This sample carries approximately 100,000 clones, approximately 84% of them seen once, and the ten largest clones take 11% to 15%. The material sequenced was peripheral blood. The chain combines TRBV6-5 with TRBJ1-1, with D possibly being TRBD1 (6 bases). This TCR came from a woman aged 55-75 years with acute or convalescent COVID-19. CDR3 in amino acids: CASRNRVETEAFF. The CDR3 region has the DNA TGTGCCAGCAGAAACAGGGTGGAAACTGAAGCTTTCTTT.